These T cell receptor beta chains were read from a single sample in a study of cytomegalovirus exposure and HLA in healthy donors. Generated by immunoSEQ multiplex PCR, the TCRdb table keeps only in-frame clones and is missing some. The data hold approximately 140,000 clones, with roughly 77% observed a single time. Sequenced material: PBMCs. All receptors come from a female donor in good health and CMV-seronegative. The CDR3 runs from the conserved cysteine through the conserved F or W. A D gene is named only where the DNA matches it firmly. Part of the rows lack a size; the others show once, few, many or a class for expanded clones.

j_call,clone_size,v_call,d_call,cdr3_aa,cdr3_nt
TRBJ1-1,-,TRBV28,-,CASSLLLPGRIAFF,TGTGCCAGCAGTTTATTACTTCCAGGGCGTATTGCTTTCTTT
TRBJ2-1,-,TRBV5-4,-,CASSLEMSSYNEQFF,TGTGCCAGCAGCTTGGAGATGAGCTCCTACAATGAGCAGTTCTTC
TRBJ2-3,-,TRBV5-4,TRBD2,CASSASSGADTQYF,TGTGCCAGCAGCGCCTCTAGCGGGGCAGATACGCAGTATTTT
TRBJ1-5,-,TRBV4-3,-,CASSQDFVRGQPQHF,TGCGCCAGCAGCCAAGATTTCGTCAGGGGTCAGCCCCAGCATTTT
TRBJ2-2,-,TRBV5-6,-,CASSLYWTAGTGELFF,TGTGCCAGCAGCTTGTACTGGACAGCGGGGACCGGGGAGCTGTTTTTT
TRBJ1-5,-,TRBV28,TRBD1,CAIIPMGQGRYSNQPQHF,TGTGCCATTATCCCAATGGGACAGGGAAGATATAGCAATCAGCCCCAGCATTTT
TRBJ2-6,-,TRBV7-2,-,CASSYSPPGANVLTF,TGTGCCAGCAGTTACAGTCCTCCTGGGGCCAACGTCCTGACTTTC
TRBJ2-4,-,TRBV5-4,-,CASSPEVGVNIQYF,TGTGCCAGCAGCCCGGAGGTCGGGGTAAACATTCAGTACTTC
TRBJ1-1,few,TRBV2,-,CASSEFQNTEAFF,TGTGCCAGCAGTGAATTCCAGAACACTGAAGCTTTCTTT
TRBJ1-2,many,TRBV5-1,-,CASSLGPQGNYGYTF,TGCGCCAGCAGCTTGGGCCCCCAGGGGAACTATGGCTACACCTTC
TRBJ1-2,-,TRBV27,TRBD1,CASTQGAHYGYTF,TGTGCCAGCACCCAGGGGGCACACTATGGCTACACCTTC
TRBJ2-1,-,TRBV2,-,CASEQVYNEQFF,TGTGCCAGCGAGCAGGTATACAATGAGCAGTTCTTC
TRBJ2-5,-,TRBV30,TRBD2,CAWRLAGGLMAQYF,TGTGCCTGGAGACTAGCGGGGGGTCTAATGGCCCAGTACTTC
TRBJ1-3,-,TRBV25-1,-,CASISGGLTIYF,TGTGCCAGCATCTCCGGGGGGCTCACCATATATTTT
TRBJ1-1,-,TRBV29-1,-,CSVGGGYEAFF,TGCAGCGTTGGGGGAGGATACGAAGCTTTCTTT
TRBJ2-7,few,TRBV27,TRBD2,CASTFIAGEGYEQYF,TGTGCCAGCACATTTATAGCGGGAGAGGGGTACGAGCAGTACTTC
TRBJ2-1,-,TRBV10-3,TRBD2,CAIRLAGEGSSEQFF,TGTGCCATCAGGCTAGCGGGAGAGGGTTCGTCGGAGCAGTTCTTC
TRBJ1-2,many,TRBV11-2,-,CASSLDPTFYGYTF,TGTGCCAGCAGCTTAGATCCCACATTCTATGGCTACACCTTC
TRBJ1-1,-,TRBV7-9,-,CASNPLGGGNTEAFF,TGTGCCAGCAACCCTTTGGGAGGTGGGAACACTGAAGCTTTCTTT
TRBJ1-1,once,TRBV28,-,CASSLFPKGTEAFF,TGTGCCAGCAGTTTATTTCCCAAGGGGACTGAAGCTTTCTTT